Below are 13 T cell receptor beta chains sequenced from a single sample in a study of PD-L1 blockade in urothelial cancer. Clones were sequenced by immunoSEQ multiplex PCR, and TCRdb holds only the in-frame ones, with some missing. This sample has about 24,000 clones, with 84% found just once. The sample here was PBMCs, taken around atezolizumab (anti-PD-L1) treatment. Source of these receptors: a man aged 65 to 79 with urothelial cancer.

This chain connects TRBV18 to TRBJ2-7; no clear D gene. This CDR3 region has 13 residues. Germline lookup yields CDR1 KGHSH and CDR2 LQKENI. Trimming stripped 2 bases from V and 3 bases from J, with 8 bases between. The DNA of the CDR3 is TGTGCCAGCTCACCAGGGCTGGGCTACGAGCAGTACTTC. Residues: CASSPGLGYEQYF.

This clone was counted only a few times. The chain combines TRBV6-6 with TRBJ1-5; weak D call: TRBD1 (6 bases). The CDR3 is made up of 16 amino acids. Germline V lookup: CDR1 MNHNY, CDR2 SVGAGI (reference sequence). The V gene lost 5 bases and the J gene lost 7 bases, with 21 bases spanning the gap. This chain's CDR3 is CASSTTRGSEGQPQHF. In DNA, the CDR3 is TGTGCCAGCAGTACGACCAGGGGTTCTGAGGGGCAGCCCCAGCATTTT.

This chain connects TRBV18 to TRBJ2-2; 7 nucleotides match TRBD1. The CDR3 totals 16 residues. V lost 0 bases and J lost 4; bases outside the gene matches: 5. Looked up from germline, CDR1 is KGHSH and CDR2 is LQKENI. CDR3 sequence reads: CASSPPTGTSTGELFF. The CDR3 region has the DNA TGTGCCAGCTCACCACCGACAGGGACGAGCACCGGGGAGCTGTTTTTT.

This chain uses TRBV7-3 with TRBJ2-3; TRBD2 agrees at 7 bases. Trimming cost V 8 bases and J 2 bases; bases outside gene matches: 1. This CDR3 is built from 12 residues. Per germline, CDR1 SGHTA and CDR2 FQGTGA. The CDR3, as DNA: TGTGCCAGCGGGGGGGACACAGATACGCAGTATTTT. It encodes CASGGDTDTQYF.

J is TRBJ2-1 and V is TRBV5-1; D is possibly TRBD1 (6 bases). V dropped 5 bases and J dropped 6 bases, with 21 bases sitting between them. CDR1 SGHRS and CDR2 YFSETQ come from the germline V gene. There are 16 residues in the CDR3. CDR3 sequence reads: CASRSYDSQGINEQFF. DNA for the CDR3: TGCGCCAGCAGGTCCTACGACAGCCAGGGGATCAATGAGCAGTTCTTC.

J is TRBJ1-1 and V is TRBV19, with D perhaps TRBD1 (5 bases). V was cut by 5 bases and J by 4 bases, with 14 bases left in between. CDR1 and CDR2 from the germline V gene are LNHDA and SQIVND (reference sequence). The CDR3 consists of 14 residues. The CDR3 DNA follows: TGTGCCAGTAGTCAACAGGTGGTGATCACTGAAGCTTTCTTT. Translation gives CASSQQVVITEAFF.

The chain is built from TRBV5-1 and TRBJ1-2; tentatively, D is TRBD1 (6 bases). Trimming cost V 0 bases and J 4 bases, with 10 bases left between them. CDR1 and CDR2 (germline): SGHRS, YFSETQ. CDR3 length: 14 residues. The CDR3 region is CASSLEGQIYGYTF. CDR3 DNA: TGCGCCAGCAGCTTGGAAGGACAGATCTATGGCTACACCTTC.

The chain recombines TRBV18 with TRBJ1-3; D is undetermined. Germline CDR1 KGHSH, CDR2 LQKENI. Trimming removed 4 bases from V and 0 bases from J, with 10 bases in between. This CDR3 comprises 15 residues. The CDR3: CASSLSERSGNTIYF. The CDR3 DNA sequence: TGTGCCAGCTCACTCAGTGAACGCTCTGGAAACACCATATATTTT.

The chain joins TRBV2 to TRBJ2-7, with 12 nucleotides matching TRBD2. The germline V gene has CDR1 SNHLY and CDR2 FYNNEI. The CDR3 is 15 residues long. V lost 4 bases, J lost 7 bases, and 8 bases stayed unmatched. CDR3 in amino acids: CASSGLAGASPEQYF. In DNA form, the CDR3 reads TGTGCCAGCAGTGGACTAGCGGGAGCCTCCCCGGAGCAGTACTTC. The variable domain in full, completed from reference TRBV2 and TRBJ2-7, reads EPEVTQTPSHQVTQMGQEVILRCVPISNHLYFYWYRQILGQKVEFLVSFYNNEISEKSEIFDDQFSVERPDGSNFTLKIRSTKLEDSAMYFCASSGLAGASPEQYFGPGTRLTVT.

The CDR3 sequence is CASTPEVTGELFF. Here the CDR3 DNA reads TGTGCCAGCACCCCGGAGGTCACCGGGGAGCTGTTTTTT. This chain links TRBV5-5 with TRBJ2-2; D might be TRBD2 (5 bases). Germline V gene data show CDR1 as SGHKS and CDR2 as YYEKEE (reference sequence). Trimming cost V 6 bases and J 4 bases, with 10 bases left between them. The length of the CDR3 is 13 residues.

This clone was found once. The chain uses TRBV9 and TRBJ1-1; the D gene is possibly TRBD1 (5 bases). V dropped 0 bases and J dropped 0 bases, with 12 bases sitting between them. CDR3 length: 16 amino acids. The germline gives CDR1 SGDLS, CDR2 YYNGEE. CDR3 loop: CASSVGGGDLNTEAFF. In DNA, the CDR3 is TGTGCCAGCAGCGTAGGGGGAGGGGACCTGAACACTGAAGCTTTCTTT.

Written as DNA, the CDR3 is TGTGCCAGCAGTGTTGGACAGGGGGGACAGCCCCAGCATTTT. Protein product: CASSVGQGGQPQHF. This chain joins TRBV2 and TRBJ1-5; 10 nucleotides agree with TRBD1. CDR3 length: 14 residues. Per the germline V gene, CDR1 is SNHLY and CDR2 is FYNNEI. The junction had 4 bases not matched to a gene; V was cut back by 4 bases and J by 7 bases.

The chain has TRBV5-5 and TRBJ2-1; 7 positions agree with TRBD2. This CDR3 region has 16 residues. The V segment lost 0 bases and the J segment 0 bases; nucleotides outside the gene matches: 3. The germline V gene has CDR1 SGHKS and CDR2 YYEKEE (reference sequence). The DNA of the CDR3 is TGTGCCAGCAGCTTGGGGCGGGGGAGCTCCTACAATGAGCAGTTCTTC. Translated: CASSLGRGSSYNEQFF.